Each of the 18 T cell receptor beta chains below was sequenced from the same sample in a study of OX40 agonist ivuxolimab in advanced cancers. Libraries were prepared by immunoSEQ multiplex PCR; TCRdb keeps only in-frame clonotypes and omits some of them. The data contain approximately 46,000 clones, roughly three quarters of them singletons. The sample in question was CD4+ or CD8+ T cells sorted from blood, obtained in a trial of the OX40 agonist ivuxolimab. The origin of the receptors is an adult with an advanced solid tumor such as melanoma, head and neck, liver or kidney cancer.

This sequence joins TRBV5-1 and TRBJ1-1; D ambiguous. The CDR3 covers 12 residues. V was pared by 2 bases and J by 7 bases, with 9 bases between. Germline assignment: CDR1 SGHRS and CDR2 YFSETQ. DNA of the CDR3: TGCGCCAGCAGCTTTTCTACGGGTGAAGCTTTCTTT. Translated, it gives CASSFSTGEAFF.

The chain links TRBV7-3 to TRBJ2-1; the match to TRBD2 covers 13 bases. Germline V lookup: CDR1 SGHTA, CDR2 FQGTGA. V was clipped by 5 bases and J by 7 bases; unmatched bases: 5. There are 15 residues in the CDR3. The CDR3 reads CASSPRTSGSNEQFF. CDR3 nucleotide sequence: TGTGCCAGCAGCCCGCGGACTAGCGGGAGTAATGAGCAGTTCTTC.

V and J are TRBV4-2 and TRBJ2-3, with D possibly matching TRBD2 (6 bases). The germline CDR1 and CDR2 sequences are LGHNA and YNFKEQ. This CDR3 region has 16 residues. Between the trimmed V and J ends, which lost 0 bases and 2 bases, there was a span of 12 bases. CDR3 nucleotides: TGTGCCAGCAGCCAAGATGGCGCGGGAATCACAGATACGCAGTATTTT. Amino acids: CASSQDGAGITDTQYF.

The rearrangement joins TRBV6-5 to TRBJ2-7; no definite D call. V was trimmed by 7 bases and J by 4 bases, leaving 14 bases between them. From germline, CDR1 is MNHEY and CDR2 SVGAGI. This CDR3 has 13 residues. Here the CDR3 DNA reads TGTGCCAGCACCAAATCTGGCGGATACGAGCAGTACTTC. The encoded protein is CASTKSGGYEQYF.

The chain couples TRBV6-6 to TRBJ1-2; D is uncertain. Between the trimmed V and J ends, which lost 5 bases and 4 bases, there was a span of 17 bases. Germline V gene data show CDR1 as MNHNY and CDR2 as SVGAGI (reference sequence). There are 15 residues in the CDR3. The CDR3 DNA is TGTGCCAGCAGTACCCCAGGAAATCAATTCTATGGCTACACCTTC. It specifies CASSTPGNQFYGYTF.

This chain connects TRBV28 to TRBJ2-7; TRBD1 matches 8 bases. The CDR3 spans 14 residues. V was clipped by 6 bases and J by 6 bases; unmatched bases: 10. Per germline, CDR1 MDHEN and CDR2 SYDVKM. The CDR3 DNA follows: TGTGCCAGCAGACGTCCAGGGGGCAAAGGCGAGCAGTACTTC. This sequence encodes CASRRPGGKGEQYF.

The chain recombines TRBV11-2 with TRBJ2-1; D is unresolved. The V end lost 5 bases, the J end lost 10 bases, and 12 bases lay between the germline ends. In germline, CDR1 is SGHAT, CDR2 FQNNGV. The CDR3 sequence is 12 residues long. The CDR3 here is CASSVPNGEQFF. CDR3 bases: TGTGCCAGCAGCGTACCAAATGGCGAGCAGTTCTTC.

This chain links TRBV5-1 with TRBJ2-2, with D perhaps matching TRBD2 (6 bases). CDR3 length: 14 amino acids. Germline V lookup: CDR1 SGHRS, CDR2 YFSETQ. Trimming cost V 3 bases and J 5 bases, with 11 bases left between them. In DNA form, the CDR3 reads TGCGCCAGCAGCTACCCGCGGGAAACCGGGGAGCTGTTTTTT. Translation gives CASSYPRETGELFF. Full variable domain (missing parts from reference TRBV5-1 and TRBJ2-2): KAGVTQTPRYLIKTRGQQVTLSCSPISGHRSVSWYQQTPGQGLQFLFEYFSETQRNKGNFPGRFSGRQFSNSRSEMNVSTLELGDSALYLCASSYPRETGELFFGEGSRLTVL.

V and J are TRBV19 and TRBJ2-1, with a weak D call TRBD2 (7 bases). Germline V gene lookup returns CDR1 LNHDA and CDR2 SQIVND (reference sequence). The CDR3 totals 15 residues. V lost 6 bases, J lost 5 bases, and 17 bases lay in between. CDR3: CASSPWGGLNNEQFF. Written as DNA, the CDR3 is TGTGCCAGTAGCCCCTGGGGGGGGCTGAACAATGAGCAGTTCTTC.

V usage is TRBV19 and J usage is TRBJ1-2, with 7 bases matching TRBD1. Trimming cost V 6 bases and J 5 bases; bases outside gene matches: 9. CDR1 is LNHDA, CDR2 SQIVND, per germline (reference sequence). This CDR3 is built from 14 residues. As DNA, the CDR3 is TGTGCCAGTAGCTATGACAGGGAGGAATATGGCTACACCTTC. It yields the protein CASSYDREEYGYTF.

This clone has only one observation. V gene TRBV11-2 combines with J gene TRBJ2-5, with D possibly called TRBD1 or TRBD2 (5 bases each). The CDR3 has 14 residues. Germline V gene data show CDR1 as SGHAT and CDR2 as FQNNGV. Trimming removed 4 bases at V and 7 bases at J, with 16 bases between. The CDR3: CASSSDSRGGTQYF. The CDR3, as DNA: TGTGCCAGCAGCTCAGACTCCCGGGGCGGGACCCAGTACTTC. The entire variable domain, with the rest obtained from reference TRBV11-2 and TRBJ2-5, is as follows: EAGVAQSPRYKIIEKRQSVAFWCNPISGHATLYWYQQILGQGPKLLIQFQNNGVVDDSQLPKDRFSAERLKGVDSTLKIQPAKLEDSAVYLCASSSDSRGGTQYFGPGTRLLVL.

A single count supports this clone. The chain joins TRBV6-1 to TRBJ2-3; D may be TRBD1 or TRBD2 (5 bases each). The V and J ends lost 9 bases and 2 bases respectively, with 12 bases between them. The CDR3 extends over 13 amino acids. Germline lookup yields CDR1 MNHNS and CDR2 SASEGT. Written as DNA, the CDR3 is TGTGCCAGTAAAATAGGGACCACAGATACGCAGTATTTT. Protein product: CASKIGTTDTQYF.

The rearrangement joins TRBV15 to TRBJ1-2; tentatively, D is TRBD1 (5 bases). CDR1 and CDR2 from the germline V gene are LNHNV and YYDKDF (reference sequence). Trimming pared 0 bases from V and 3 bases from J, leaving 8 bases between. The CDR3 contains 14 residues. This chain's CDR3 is CATSREGEYYGYTF. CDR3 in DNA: TGTGCCACCAGCAGAGAGGGGGAGTACTATGGCTACACCTTC.

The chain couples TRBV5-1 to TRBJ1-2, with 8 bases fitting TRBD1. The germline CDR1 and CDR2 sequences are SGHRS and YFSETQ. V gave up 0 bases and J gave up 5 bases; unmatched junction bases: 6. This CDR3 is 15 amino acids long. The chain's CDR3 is CASSLDGTGAYGYTF. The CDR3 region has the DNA TGCGCCAGCAGCTTGGATGGGACAGGAGCTTATGGCTACACCTTC.

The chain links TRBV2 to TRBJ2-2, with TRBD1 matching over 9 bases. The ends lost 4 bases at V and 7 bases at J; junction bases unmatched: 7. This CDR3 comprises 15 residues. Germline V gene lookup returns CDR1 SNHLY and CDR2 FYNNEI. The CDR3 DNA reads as TGTGCCAGCAGTGCGTCACAGGGGGCTTACGGGGAGCTGTTTTTT. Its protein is CASSASQGAYGELFF.

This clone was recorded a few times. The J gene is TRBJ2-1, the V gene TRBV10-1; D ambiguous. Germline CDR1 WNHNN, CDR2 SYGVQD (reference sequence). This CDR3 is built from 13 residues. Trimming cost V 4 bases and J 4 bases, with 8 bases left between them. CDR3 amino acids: CASSATRYNEQFF. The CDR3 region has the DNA TGCGCCAGCAGTGCGACACGTTACAATGAGCAGTTCTTC.

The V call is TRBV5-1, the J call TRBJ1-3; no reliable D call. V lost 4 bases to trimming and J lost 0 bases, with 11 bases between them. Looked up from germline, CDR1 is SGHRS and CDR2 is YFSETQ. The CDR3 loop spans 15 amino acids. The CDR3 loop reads CASSPRPSSGNTIYF. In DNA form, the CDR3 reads TGCGCCAGCAGCCCCAGGCCCAGCTCTGGAAACACCATATATTTT.

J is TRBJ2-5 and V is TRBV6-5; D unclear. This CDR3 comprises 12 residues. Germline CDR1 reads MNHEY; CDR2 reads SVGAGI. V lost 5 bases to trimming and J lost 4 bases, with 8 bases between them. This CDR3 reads CASSAMAETQYF. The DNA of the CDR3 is TGTGCCAGCAGTGCCATGGCAGAGACCCAGTACTTC.